This T cell receptor beta chain originates from a study of blood T cell repertoires in COVID-19. Participants, roughly 18 to 100 years old, spanned 25 or so US areas. V was clipped by 4 bases and J by 6 bases, with 12 bases between them. This CDR3 has 13 amino acids. The V gene's germline CDR1 is SGHRS and CDR2 YFSETQ. Produced via immunoSEQ multiplex PCR; TCRdb's table is partial and in-frame only. Counted here are 470,000 or so clones, 70% to 90% occurring once; the ten biggest clones make up under 2%. The V and J genes are TRBV5-1 and TRBJ2-3; a weak D match, TRBD1 (5 bases). This receptor was taken from a woman aged 18-29 years with acute COVID-19. The sample comprised PBMCs or T cells enriched from blood (not recorded which). The CDR3 nucleotides are TGCGCCAGCAGCCTGGTGGGGCAGGATACGCAGTATTTT. Protein product: CASSLVGQDTQYF.